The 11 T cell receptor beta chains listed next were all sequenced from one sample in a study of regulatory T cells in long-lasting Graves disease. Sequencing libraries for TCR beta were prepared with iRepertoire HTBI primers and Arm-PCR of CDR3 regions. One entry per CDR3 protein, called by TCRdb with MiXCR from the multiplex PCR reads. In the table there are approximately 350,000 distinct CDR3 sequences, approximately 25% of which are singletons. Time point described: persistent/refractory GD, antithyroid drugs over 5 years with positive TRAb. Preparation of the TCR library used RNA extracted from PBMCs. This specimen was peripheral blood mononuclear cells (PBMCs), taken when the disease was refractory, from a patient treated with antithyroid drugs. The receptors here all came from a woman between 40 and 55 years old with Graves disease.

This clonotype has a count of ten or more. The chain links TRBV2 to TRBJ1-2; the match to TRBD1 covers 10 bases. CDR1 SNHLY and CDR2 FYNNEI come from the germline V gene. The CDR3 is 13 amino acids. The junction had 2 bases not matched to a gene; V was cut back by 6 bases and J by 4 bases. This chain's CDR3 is CASRTGGGYGYTF. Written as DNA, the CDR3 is TGTGCCAGCAGGACAGGGGGCGGCTATGGCTACACCTTC.

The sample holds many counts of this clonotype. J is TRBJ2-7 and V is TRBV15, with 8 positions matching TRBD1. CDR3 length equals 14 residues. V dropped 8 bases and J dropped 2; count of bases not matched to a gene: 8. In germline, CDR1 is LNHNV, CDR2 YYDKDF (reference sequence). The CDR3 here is CATLPGQVPYEQYF. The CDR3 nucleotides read TGTGCCACCCTCCCGGGACAGGTTCCCTACGAGCAGTACTTC.

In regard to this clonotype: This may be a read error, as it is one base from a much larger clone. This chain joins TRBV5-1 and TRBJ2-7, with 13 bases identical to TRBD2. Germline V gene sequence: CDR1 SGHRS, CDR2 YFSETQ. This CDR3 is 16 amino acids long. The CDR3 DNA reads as TGCGCCGGCAGCGGAACAACTAGCGGGAGGGCCTACGAGCAGTACTTC. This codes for CAGSGTTSGRAYEQYF.

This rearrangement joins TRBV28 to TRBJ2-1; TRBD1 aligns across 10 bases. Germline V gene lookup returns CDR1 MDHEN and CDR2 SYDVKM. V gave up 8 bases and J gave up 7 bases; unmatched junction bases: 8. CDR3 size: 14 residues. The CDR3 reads CASLPDRGLNEQFF. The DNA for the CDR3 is TGTGCCAGCCTGCCCGACAGGGGGCTGAATGAGCAGTTCTTC.

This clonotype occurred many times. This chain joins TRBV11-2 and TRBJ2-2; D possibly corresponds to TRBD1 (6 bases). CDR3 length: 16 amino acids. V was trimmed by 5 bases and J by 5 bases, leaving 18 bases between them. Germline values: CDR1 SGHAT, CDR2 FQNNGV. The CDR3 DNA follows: TGTGCCAGCAGCGCCCAGGGGCTAGCTGAAACCGGGGAGCTGTTTTTT. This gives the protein CASSAQGLAETGELFF.

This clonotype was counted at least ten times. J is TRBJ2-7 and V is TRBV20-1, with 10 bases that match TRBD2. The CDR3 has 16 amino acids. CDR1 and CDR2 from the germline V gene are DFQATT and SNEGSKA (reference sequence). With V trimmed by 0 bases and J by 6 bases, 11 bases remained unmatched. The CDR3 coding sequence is TGCAGTGCTAGAGATGGGCTAGCGGGAGATTCCGGCGAGCAGTACTTC. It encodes CSARDGLAGDSGEQYF.

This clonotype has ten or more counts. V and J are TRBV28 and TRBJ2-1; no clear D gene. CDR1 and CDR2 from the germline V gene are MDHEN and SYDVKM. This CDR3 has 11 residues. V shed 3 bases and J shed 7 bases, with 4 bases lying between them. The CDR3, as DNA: TGTGCCAGCAGTTTGGGGAATGAGCAGTTCTTC. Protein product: CASSLGNEQFF. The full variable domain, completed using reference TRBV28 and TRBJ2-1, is DVKVTQSSRYLVKRTGEKVFLECVQDMDHENMFWYRQDPGLGLRLIYFSYDVKMKEKGDIPEGYSVSREKKERFSLILESASTNQTSMYLCASSLGNEQFFGPGTRLTVL.

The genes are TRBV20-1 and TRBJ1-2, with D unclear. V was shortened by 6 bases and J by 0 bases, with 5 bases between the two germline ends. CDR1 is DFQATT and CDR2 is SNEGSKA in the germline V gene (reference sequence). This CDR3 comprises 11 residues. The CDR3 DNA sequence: TGCAGTGCAAAGACTAACTATGGCTACACCTTC. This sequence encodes CSAKTNYGYTF.

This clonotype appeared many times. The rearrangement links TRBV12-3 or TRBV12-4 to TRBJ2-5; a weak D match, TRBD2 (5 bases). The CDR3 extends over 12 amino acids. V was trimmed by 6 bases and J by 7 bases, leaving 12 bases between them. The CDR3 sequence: CASRDSVGTQYF. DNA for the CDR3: TGTGCCAGCAGGGACTCCGTAGGGACCCAGTACTTC.

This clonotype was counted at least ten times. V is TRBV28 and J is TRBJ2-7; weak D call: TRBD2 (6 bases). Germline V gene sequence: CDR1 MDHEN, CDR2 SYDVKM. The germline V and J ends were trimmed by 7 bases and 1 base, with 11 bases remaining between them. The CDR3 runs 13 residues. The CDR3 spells CASKDGGSYEQYF. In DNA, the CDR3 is TGTGCCAGCAAGGACGGAGGGTCCTACGAGCAGTACTTC.

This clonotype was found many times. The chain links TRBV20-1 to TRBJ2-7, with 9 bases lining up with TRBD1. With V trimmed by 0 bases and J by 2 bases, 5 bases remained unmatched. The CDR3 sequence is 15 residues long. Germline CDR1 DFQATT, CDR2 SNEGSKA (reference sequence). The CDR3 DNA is TGCAGTGCTAGAGATCGGGACAGGGTAACCTACGAGCAGTACTTC. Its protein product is CSARDRDRVTYEQYF.